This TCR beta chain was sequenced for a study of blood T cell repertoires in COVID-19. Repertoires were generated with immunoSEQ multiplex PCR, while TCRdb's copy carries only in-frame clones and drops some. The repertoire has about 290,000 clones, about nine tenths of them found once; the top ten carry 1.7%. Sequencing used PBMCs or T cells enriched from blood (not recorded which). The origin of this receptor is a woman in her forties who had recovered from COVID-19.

The CDR3 bases are TGTGCCAGCAGCCTGACAATGAGCTCCTACAATGAGCAGTTCTTC. Translating gives CASSLTMSSYNEQFF. This chain links TRBV11-2 with TRBJ2-1; D gene uncertain. Germline V lookup: CDR1 SGHAT, CDR2 FQNNGV. The V gene lost 5 bases and the J gene lost 0 bases, with 11 bases spanning the gap. The CDR3 is 15 amino acids.